Listed below are T cell receptor beta chains from one sample, sequenced in a study of shared clonotypes between healthy human individuals. The method was immunoSEQ multiplex PCR; TCRdb's version includes in-frame clones alone and lacks a portion of them. The sample records about 480,000 clones, roughly 85% being singletons. The sequencing sample was made of PBMCs. The receptor set was obtained from a woman between 35 and 50 years old in good health. Some clones in this sample may be carry-over from other donors' samples. CDR3s include the opening cysteine and the closing phenylalanine or tryptophan. Fields, in order: D gene, J gene, V gene, clone size, CDR3 length, CDR3 protein, CDR3 DNA. D genes are given only for firm matches. Only some rows state a clone size, as once, few, many or a class for expanded clones.

d_gene: .; j_gene: TRBJ1-1; v_gene: TRBV7-9; abundance: .; len: 15; CDR3aa: CASSSMDSMNTEAFF; CDR3nt: TGTGCCAGCAGCTCGATGGACAGCATGAACACTGAAGCTTTCTTT
d_gene: .; j_gene: TRBJ1-5; v_gene: TRBV28; abundance: .; len: 12; CDR3aa: CASSGQNQPQHF; CDR3nt: TGTGCCAGCAGTGGGCAGAATCAGCCCCAGCATTTT
d_gene: TRBD2; j_gene: TRBJ2-5; v_gene: TRBV9; abundance: .; len: 16; CDR3aa: CASSQGGLAGVETQYF; CDR3nt: TGTGCCAGCAGCCAAGGGGGGCTAGCGGGAGTTGAGACCCAGTACTTC
d_gene: .; j_gene: TRBJ1-1; v_gene: TRBV4-2; abundance: .; len: 15; CDR3aa: CASSHNLGGDTEAFF; CDR3nt: TGTGCCAGCAGCCATAACCTGGGAGGGGACACTGAAGCTTTCTTT
d_gene: .; j_gene: TRBJ2-3; v_gene: TRBV30; abundance: .; len: 14; CDR3aa: CAWSSRGSTDTQYF; CDR3nt: TGTGCCTGGAGCAGCCGGGGCTCCACAGATACGCAGTATTTT
d_gene: .; j_gene: TRBJ1-1; v_gene: TRBV30; abundance: .; len: 13; CDR3aa: CAWSVLADTEAFF; CDR3nt: TGTGCCTGGAGTGTCTTAGCGGACACTGAAGCTTTCTTT
d_gene: TRBD2; j_gene: TRBJ2-1; v_gene: TRBV4-2; abundance: .; len: 17; CDR3aa: CASSQVFASGEGNEQFF; CDR3nt: TGTGCCAGCAGCCAAGTGTTCGCTAGCGGAGAGGGGAATGAGCAGTTCTTC
d_gene: .; j_gene: TRBJ2-7; v_gene: TRBV7-3; abundance: .; len: 14; CDR3aa: CASSLTGGANEQYF; CDR3nt: TGTGCCAGCAGCTTAACAGGCGGGGCGAACGAGCAGTACTTC
d_gene: .; j_gene: TRBJ2-7; v_gene: TRBV28; abundance: .; len: 13; CDR3aa: CASRATATYEQYF; CDR3nt: TGTGCCAGCAGGGCGACAGCAACCTACGAGCAGTACTTC
d_gene: TRBD1; j_gene: TRBJ2-5; v_gene: TRBV7-9; abundance: few; len: 15; CDR3aa: CASRPGQGEEETQYF; CDR3nt: TGTGCCAGCAGACCAGGACAGGGGGAAGAAGAGACCCAGTACTTC
d_gene: .; j_gene: TRBJ1-4; v_gene: TRBV5-5; abundance: few; len: 14; CDR3aa: CASSWAGGNEKLFF; CDR3nt: TGTGCCAGCAGCTGGGCTGGTGGTAATGAAAAACTGTTTTTT
d_gene: TRBD1; j_gene: TRBJ1-3; v_gene: TRBV28; abundance: .; len: 15; CDR3aa: CASTQWDSSGNTIYF; CDR3nt: TGTGCCAGCACCCAGTGGGACAGCTCTGGAAACACCATATATTTT
d_gene: TRBD1; j_gene: TRBJ1-3; v_gene: TRBV28; abundance: .; len: 16; CDR3aa: CASSLWGQLSGNTIYF; CDR3nt: TGTGCCAGCAGTTTATGGGGACAGCTTTCTGGAAACACCATATATTTT
d_gene: TRBD1; j_gene: TRBJ1-5; v_gene: TRBV6-5; abundance: many; len: 15; CDR3aa: CASRSTGVGNQPQHF; CDR3nt: TGTGCCAGCAGGTCTACAGGGGTGGGCAATCAGCCCCAGCATTTT
d_gene: TRBD1; j_gene: TRBJ2-3; v_gene: TRBV30; abundance: .; len: 14; CDR3aa: CAWGTGGNTDTQYF; CDR3nt: TGTGCCTGGGGTACAGGGGGGAACACAGATACGCAGTATTTT
d_gene: .; j_gene: TRBJ2-7; v_gene: TRBV7-2; abundance: .; len: 14; CDR3aa: CASTPAGNPYEQYF; CDR3nt: TGTGCCAGCACCCCAGCGGGCAACCCCTACGAGCAGTACTTC
d_gene: .; j_gene: TRBJ2-7; v_gene: TRBV2; abundance: .; len: 12; CDR3aa: CASSESLYEQYF; CDR3nt: TGTGCCAGCAGTGAATCCTTGTACGAGCAGTACTTC
d_gene: TRBD2; j_gene: TRBJ2-1; v_gene: TRBV2; abundance: .; len: 14; CDR3aa: CASSEFLAGNEQFF; CDR3nt: TGTGCCAGCAGTGAATTCCTAGCGGGAAATGAGCAGTTCTTC
d_gene: .; j_gene: TRBJ2-1; v_gene: TRBV6-1; abundance: .; len: 16; CDR3aa: CASSEAGFRPQNEQFF; CDR3nt: TGTGCCAGCAGTGAAGCGGGCTTTAGGCCGCAGAATGAGCAGTTCTTC
d_gene: .; j_gene: TRBJ1-1; v_gene: TRBV6-6; abundance: .; len: 16; CDR3aa: CASGELSQFMNTEAFF; CDR3nt: TGTGCCAGCGGGGAGTTATCGCAGTTCATGAACACTGAAGCTTTCTTT
d_gene: .; j_gene: TRBJ1-2; v_gene: TRBV7-2; abundance: .; len: 15; CDR3aa: CASSTNRGVGYGYTF; CDR3nt: TGTGCCAGCAGCACCAATCGCGGGGTGGGCTATGGCTACACCTTC
d_gene: TRBD1; j_gene: TRBJ1-2; v_gene: TRBV19; abundance: .; len: 16; CDR3aa: CASTNLDRGLGYGYTF; CDR3nt: TGTGCCAGTACTAACCTGGACAGGGGGCTCGGCTATGGCTACACCTTC
d_gene: .; j_gene: TRBJ2-3; v_gene: TRBV7-2; abundance: .; len: 13; CDR3aa: CASRPAGTDTQYF; CDR3nt: TGTGCCAGCAGGCCGGCAGGAACAGATACGCAGTATTTT
d_gene: .; j_gene: TRBJ2-5; v_gene: TRBV28; abundance: few; len: 14; CDR3aa: CASSTRGGAKTQYF; CDR3nt: TGTGCCAGCAGTACCCGAGGGGGTGCGAAGACCCAGTACTTC
d_gene: TRBD2; j_gene: TRBJ2-1; v_gene: TRBV5-1; abundance: .; len: 16; CDR3aa: CASSWTLAGLYNEQFF; CDR3nt: TGCGCCAGCAGCTGGACTCTAGCGGGGCTCTACAATGAGCAGTTCTTC
d_gene: .; j_gene: TRBJ2-3; v_gene: TRBV6-1; abundance: .; len: 15; CDR3aa: CASSDPRSGTDTQYF; CDR3nt: TGTGCCAGCAGTGACCCTAGGTCTGGCACAGATACGCAGTATTTT
d_gene: .; j_gene: TRBJ2-7; v_gene: TRBV7-9; abundance: .; len: 13; CDR3aa: CASSLNPGVEQYF; CDR3nt: TGTGCCAGCAGCTTAAATCCGGGCGTCGAGCAGTACTTC
d_gene: TRBD2; j_gene: TRBJ2-2; v_gene: TRBV2; abundance: .; len: 16; CDR3aa: CASSEDSGRATGELFF; CDR3nt: TGTGCCAGCAGTGAAGACAGCGGGAGGGCCACCGGGGAGCTGTTTTTT
d_gene: .; j_gene: TRBJ2-5; v_gene: TRBV11-2; abundance: .; len: 15; CDR3aa: CASSSGQISQETQYF; CDR3nt: TGTGCCAGCAGCTCAGGACAGATCAGCCAAGAGACCCAGTACTTC
d_gene: TRBD2; j_gene: TRBJ2-2; v_gene: TRBV28; abundance: .; len: 16; CDR3aa: CASTDRGGRNTGELFF; CDR3nt: TGTGCCAGCACCGACCGGGGGGGCCGGAACACCGGGGAGCTGTTTTTT
d_gene: .; j_gene: TRBJ1-3; v_gene: TRBV5-1; abundance: .; len: 15; CDR3aa: CASSFVGETGNTIYF; CDR3nt: TGCGCCAGCAGCTTTGTGGGGGAAACTGGAAACACCATATATTTT
d_gene: .; j_gene: TRBJ2-5; v_gene: TRBV4-2; abundance: .; len: 14; CDR3aa: CASSQERLLETQYF; CDR3nt: TGTGCCAGCAGCCAAGAGAGGCTTTTAGAGACCCAGTACTTC
d_gene: .; j_gene: TRBJ2-2; v_gene: TRBV7-2; abundance: .; len: 16; CDR3aa: CASSLAPSDNTGELFF; CDR3nt: TGTGCCAGCAGCTTAGCTCCGTCAGATAACACCGGGGAGCTGTTTTTT
d_gene: .; j_gene: TRBJ2-2; v_gene: TRBV19; abundance: few; len: 16; CDR3aa: CASSSQPAPNTGELFF; CDR3nt: TGTGCCAGTAGTTCCCAACCGGCCCCGAACACCGGGGAGCTGTTTTTT
d_gene: TRBD1; j_gene: TRBJ1-2; v_gene: TRBV19; abundance: .; len: 14; CDR3aa: CASSMGTGNYGYTF; CDR3nt: TGTGCCAGTAGTATGGGGACAGGGAACTATGGCTACACCTTC
d_gene: .; j_gene: TRBJ1-1; v_gene: TRBV6-1; abundance: .; len: 15; CDR3aa: CASSRVKGWNTEAFF; CDR3nt: TGTGCCAGCAGCCGGGTTAAGGGATGGAACACTGAAGCTTTCTTT
d_gene: .; j_gene: TRBJ2-7; v_gene: TRBV4-1; abundance: .; len: 19; CDR3aa: CASSQASRAGVGGGDEQYF; CDR3nt: TGCGCCAGCAGCCAAGCGTCACGGGCAGGGGTAGGGGGAGGGGACGAGCAGTACTTC
d_gene: TRBD1; j_gene: TRBJ2-1; v_gene: TRBV2; abundance: few; len: 15; CDR3aa: CASVKGASSYNEQFF; CDR3nt: TGTGCCAGCGTCAAGGGGGCGAGCTCCTACAATGAGCAGTTCTTC
d_gene: .; j_gene: TRBJ2-7; v_gene: TRBV5-1; abundance: .; len: 12; CDR3aa: CASSLAGSEQYF; CDR3nt: TGCGCCAGCAGCTTGGCAGGGAGCGAGCAGTACTTC
d_gene: TRBD2; j_gene: TRBJ2-7; v_gene: TRBV7-8; abundance: .; len: 15; CDR3aa: CASSLGLANPYEQYF; CDR3nt: TGTGCCAGCAGCTTAGGACTAGCCAACCCCTACGAGCAGTACTTC
d_gene: .; j_gene: TRBJ1-2; v_gene: TRBV6-1; abundance: many; len: 13; CDR3aa: CASSEVRGVGYTF; CDR3nt: TGTGCCAGCAGTGAAGTCAGAGGGGTTGGCTACACCTTC
d_gene: .; j_gene: TRBJ2-2; v_gene: TRBV19; abundance: .; len: 12; CDR3aa: CASSVRFGELFF; CDR3nt: TGTGCCAGTAGCGTACGTTTCGGGGAGCTGTTTTTT
d_gene: .; j_gene: TRBJ1-2; v_gene: TRBV18; abundance: .; len: 18; CDR3aa: CASSPRRQGSVGNYGYTF; CDR3nt: TGTGCCAGCTCACCGAGAAGGCAGGGATCAGTCGGGAACTATGGCTACACCTTC
d_gene: TRBD1; j_gene: TRBJ2-3; v_gene: TRBV2; abundance: once; len: 14; CDR3aa: CASGRDRASDTQYF; CDR3nt: TGTGCCAGCGGCCGGGACAGGGCCTCAGATACGCAGTATTTT
d_gene: TRBD2; j_gene: TRBJ2-7; v_gene: TRBV29-1; abundance: .; len: 16; CDR3aa: CSVPSGASGDSYEQYF; CDR3nt: TGCAGCGTCCCAAGCGGGGCTAGCGGGGACTCCTACGAGCAGTACTTC